The present TCR beta chain was sequenced within a study of T cell responses to AZD1222 COVID-19 vaccine. General study findings and limits: Regions left unmutated in variants are reportedly the target of nearly half of spike-specific TCRs.

Trimming shortened V by 1 base and J by 4 bases, and 4 bases separated the two germline ends. Germline V gene data show CDR1 as DFQATT and CDR2 as SNEGSKA (reference sequence). This CDR3 region has 11 residues. Profiling relied on immunoSEQ multiplex PCR, and the TCRdb table lists in-frame clones only, not all of them. The table lists around 63,000 clones, roughly 87% of them singletons. Turning to this clone: Its specificity is not known.

The genes are TRBV20-1 and TRBJ1-1; D not certain. Material: peripheral blood, obtained on day 0 of AZD1222 vaccination. This receptor was taken from an adult in good health. CDR3 sequence reads: CSARGATEAFF. The CDR3 bases are TGCAGTGCTAGAGGGGCCACTGAAGCTTTCTTT.